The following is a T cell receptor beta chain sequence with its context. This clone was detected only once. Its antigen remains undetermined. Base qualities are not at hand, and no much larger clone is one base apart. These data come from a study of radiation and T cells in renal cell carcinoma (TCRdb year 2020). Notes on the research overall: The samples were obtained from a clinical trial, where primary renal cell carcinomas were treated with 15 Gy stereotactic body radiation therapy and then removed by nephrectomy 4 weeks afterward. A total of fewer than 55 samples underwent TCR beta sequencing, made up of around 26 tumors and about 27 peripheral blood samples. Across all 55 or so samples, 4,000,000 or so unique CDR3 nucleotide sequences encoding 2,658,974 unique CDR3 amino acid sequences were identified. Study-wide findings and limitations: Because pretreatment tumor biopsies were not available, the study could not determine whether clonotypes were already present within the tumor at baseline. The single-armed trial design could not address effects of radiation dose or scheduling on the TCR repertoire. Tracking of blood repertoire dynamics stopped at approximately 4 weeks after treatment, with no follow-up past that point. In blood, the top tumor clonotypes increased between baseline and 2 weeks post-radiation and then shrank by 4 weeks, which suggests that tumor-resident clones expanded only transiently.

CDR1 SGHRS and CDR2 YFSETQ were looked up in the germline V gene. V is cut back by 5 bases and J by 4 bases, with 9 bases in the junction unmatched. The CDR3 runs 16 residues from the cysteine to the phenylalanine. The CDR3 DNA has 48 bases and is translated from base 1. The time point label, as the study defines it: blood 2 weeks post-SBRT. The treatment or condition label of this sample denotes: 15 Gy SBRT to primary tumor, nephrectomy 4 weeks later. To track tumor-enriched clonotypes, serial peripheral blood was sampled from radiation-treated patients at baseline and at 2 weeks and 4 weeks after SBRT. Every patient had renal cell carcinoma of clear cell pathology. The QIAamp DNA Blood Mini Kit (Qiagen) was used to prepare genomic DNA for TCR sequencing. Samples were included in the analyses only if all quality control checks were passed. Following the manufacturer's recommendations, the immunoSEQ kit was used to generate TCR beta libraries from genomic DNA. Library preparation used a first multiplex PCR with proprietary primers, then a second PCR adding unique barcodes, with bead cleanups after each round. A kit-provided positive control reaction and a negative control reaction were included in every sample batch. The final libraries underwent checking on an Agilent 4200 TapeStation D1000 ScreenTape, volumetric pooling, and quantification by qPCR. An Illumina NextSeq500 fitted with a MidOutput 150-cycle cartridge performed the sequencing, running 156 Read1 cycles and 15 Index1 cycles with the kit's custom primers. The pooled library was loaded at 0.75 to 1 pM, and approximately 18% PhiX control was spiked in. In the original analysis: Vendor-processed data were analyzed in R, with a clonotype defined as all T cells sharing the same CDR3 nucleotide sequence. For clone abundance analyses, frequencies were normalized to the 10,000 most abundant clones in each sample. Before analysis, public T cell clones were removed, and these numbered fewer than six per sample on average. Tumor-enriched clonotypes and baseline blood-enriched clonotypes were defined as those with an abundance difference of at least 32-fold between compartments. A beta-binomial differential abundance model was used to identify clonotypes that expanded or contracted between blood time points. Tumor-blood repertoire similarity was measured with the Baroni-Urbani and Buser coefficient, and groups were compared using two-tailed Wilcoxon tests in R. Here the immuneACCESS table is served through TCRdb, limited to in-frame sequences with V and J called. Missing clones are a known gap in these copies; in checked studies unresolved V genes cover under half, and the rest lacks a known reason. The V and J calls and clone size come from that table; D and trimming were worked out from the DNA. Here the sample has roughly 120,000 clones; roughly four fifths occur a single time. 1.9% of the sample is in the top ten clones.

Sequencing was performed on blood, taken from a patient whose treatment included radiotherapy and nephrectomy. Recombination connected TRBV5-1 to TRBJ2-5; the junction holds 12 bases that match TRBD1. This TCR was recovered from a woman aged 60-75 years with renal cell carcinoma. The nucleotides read TGCGCCAGCAGTAACCGGGACAGGGGGCGCGGAGAGACCCAGTACTTC. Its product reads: CASSNRDRGRGETQYF.